What follows describes a single T cell receptor beta chain. Sequenced by immunoSEQ multiplex PCR; TCRdb stores in-frame clones only, minus some. The sample contains over 75,000 clones, around 86% of which appear only once. This entry belongs to a study of blood T cell repertoires in COVID-19. The CDR3 extends over 13 amino acids. The germline CDR1 and CDR2 sequences are SNHLY and FYNNEI. The junction had 9 bases not matched to a gene; V was cut back by 11 bases and J by 7 bases. The source is a human donor in a cohort sampled during active COVID-19. Sequenced sample: peripheral blood. The genes are TRBV2 and TRBJ2-1; 9 bases line up with TRBD2. The CDR3 here is CAGLAGGWNEQFF. The CDR3, as DNA: TGTGCCGGTTTGGCGGGAGGGTGGAATGAGCAGTTCTTC.